The sequence of this T cell receptor beta chain was determined in a study of blood T cell repertoires in COVID-19. Study as a whole: Acute and convalescent COVID-19 specimens originated in the United States, Italy and Spain. In each case, the material was cDNA or gDNA derived from T cells, B-cell-depleted T cells, or PBMCs.

Trimming took off 7 bases at V and 4 bases at J, with 18 bases between the two ends. This CDR3 contains 15 residues. CDR1 is SGDLS and CDR2 is YYNGEE in the germline V gene. Per the original methods: For nucleated cells, counts were estimated from reference gene primer amplification. Data came from immunoSEQ multiplex PCR; TCRdb stores just in-frame clones and leaves some out. The V and J calls and clone size were taken over from that table, and D and trimming were inferred from the DNA. The table lists about 47,000 clones, about 91% of them singletons. This sequence originates from a man aged 55 to 70 with active COVID-19. The chain recombines TRBV9 with TRBJ2-1; D unclear. Sequenced sample: peripheral blood. The CDR3: CASSPLRMSYNEQFF. The CDR3 coding sequence is TGTGCCAGCTCCCCCCTTAGAATGTCATACAATGAGCAGTTCTTC.